These T cell receptor beta chains were read from a single sample in a study of identical twins. Via MiXCR, TCRdb re-called the 5' RACE reads, giving one row per CDR3 protein. The data contain 120,000 to 150,000 distinct CDR3 sequences, 3% to 4.5% of them seen just once; the ten biggest clones take up around 8.1%. Source material: memory T cells sorted from blood. These receptors were obtained from a man aged 18 to 29 in good health. Each CDR3 is given with its conserved first and last residue. Each record gives: CDR3 length, clone size, V gene, J gene, D gene, CDR3 protein, CDR3 DNA. The D gene is left open where the match is weak. Size is omitted from some rows. Given values are once, few, many or a class for expanded clones.

length: 16
size: many
V: TRBV19
J: TRBJ1-1
D: -
CDR3: CASSQLRQTMNTEAFF
DNA: TGTGCCAGTAGCCAGCTAAGGCAGACGATGAACACTGAAGCTTTCTTT

length: 16
size: many
V: TRBV6-5
J: TRBJ2-3
D: -
CDR3: CASSYSVGQGRVAQYF
DNA: TGTGCCAGCAGTTACTCCGTCGGGCAGGGGCGGGTTGCGCAGTATTTT

length: 14
size: many
V: TRBV12-3/TRBV12-4
J: TRBJ2-1
D: TRBD2
CDR3: CASSRGLAYNEQFF
DNA: TGTGCCAGCAGTCGGGGACTAGCGTACAATGAGCAGTTCTTC

length: 16
size: many
V: TRBV7-2
J: TRBJ2-1
D: -
CDR3: CASSLAPGPLYNEQFF
DNA: TGTGCCAGCAGCTTAGCACCGGGACCTTTGTACAATGAGCAGTTCTTC

length: 13
size: many
V: TRBV12-3/TRBV12-4
J: TRBJ1-2
D: -
CDR3: CASSLFSVYGYTF
DNA: TGTGCCAGCAGTTTGTTTTCAGTTTACGGCTACACCTTC

length: 14
size: many
V: TRBV7-2
J: TRBJ2-3
D: -
CDR3: CASSPGRSTDTQYF
DNA: TGTGCCAGCAGCCCAGGACGGAGCACAGATACGCAGTATTTT

length: 14
size: many
V: TRBV29-1
J: TRBJ1-2
D: TRBD1
CDR3: CSVEMGQGSYGYTF
DNA: TGCAGCGTTGAAATGGGACAGGGGAGCTATGGCTACACCTTC

length: 14
size: -
V: TRBV30
J: TRBJ1-1
D: -
CDR3: CAWSVQWLTTEAFF
DNA: TGTGCCTGGAGTGTACAGTGGTTGACCACTGAAGCTTTCTTT

length: 15
size: many
V: TRBV12-3/TRBV12-4
J: TRBJ2-2
D: TRBD2
CDR3: CASKPAGVGTGELFF
DNA: TGTGCCAGCAAGCCAGCGGGAGTGGGAACCGGGGAGCTGTTTTTT

length: 15
size: many
V: TRBV3-1
J: TRBJ2-5
D: -
CDR3: CASSHYFSLEGDQYF
DNA: TGTGCCAGCAGCCATTACTTTTCCCTCGAGGGAGACCAGTACTTC

length: 16
size: many
V: TRBV28
J: TRBJ1-1
D: -
CDR3: CASSLWGKTGNTEAFF
DNA: TGTGCCAGCAGTTTATGGGGGAAGACAGGGAACACTGAAGCTTTCTTT

length: 16
size: many
V: TRBV19
J: TRBJ1-4
D: -
CDR3: CASSTSKPSLNEKLFF
DNA: TGTGCCAGTAGTACTTCCAAGCCCAGCCTCAATGAAAAACTGTTTTTT

length: 12
size: few
V: TRBV11-1
J: TRBJ2-1
D: -
CDR3: CASSHLSNEQFF
DNA: TGTGCCAGCAGCCATCTATCGAATGAGCAGTTCTTC

length: 12
size: many
V: TRBV20-1
J: TRBJ2-5
D: -
CDR3: CSARDRQETQYF
DNA: TGCAGTGCTAGAGACAGACAAGAGACCCAGTACTTC

length: 14
size: many
V: TRBV7-9
J: TRBJ1-1
D: -
CDR3: CASSLDGLDTEAFF
DNA: TGTGCCAGCAGCTTAGACGGCCTGGACACTGAAGCTTTCTTT

length: 14
size: many
V: TRBV9
J: TRBJ1-2
D: TRBD1
CDR3: CASSASGQGYGYTF
DNA: TGTGCCAGCAGCGCGTCGGGACAGGGCTATGGCTACACCTTC

length: 14
size: many
V: TRBV5-1
J: TRBJ1-6
D: -
CDR3: CASSSTGSDSPLHF
DNA: TGCGCCAGCAGCTCCACAGGGTCGGATTCACCCCTCCACTTT

length: 14
size: many
V: TRBV20-1
J: TRBJ1-5
D: -
CDR3: CSARAVYSNQPQHF
DNA: TGCAGTGCTAGAGCAGTCTATAGCAATCAGCCCCAGCATTTT

length: 14
size: many
V: TRBV24-1
J: TRBJ2-3
D: -
CDR3: CATSDLGVSDTQYF
DNA: TGTGCCACCAGTGATTTAGGAGTGTCAGATACGCAGTATTTT

length: 14
size: many
V: TRBV12-3/TRBV12-4
J: TRBJ2-3
D: -
CDR3: CASHVGGSTDTQYF
DNA: TGTGCCAGCCACGTTGGGGGTAGCACAGATACGCAGTATTTT

length: 14
size: many
V: TRBV29-1
J: TRBJ2-2
D: TRBD1
CDR3: CSVVEQGNAGELFF
DNA: TGCAGCGTTGTAGAACAGGGGAACGCCGGGGAGCTGTTTTTT

length: 14
size: many
V: TRBV12-3/TRBV12-4
J: TRBJ1-4
D: TRBD1
CDR3: CASRRQGRDEKLFF
DNA: TGTGCCAGCAGGAGACAGGGGCGGGATGAAAAACTGTTTTTT

length: 14
size: many
V: TRBV20-1
J: TRBJ2-1
D: TRBD2
CDR3: CSALQAGLAEKQFF
DNA: TGCAGTGCTCTCCAAGCCGGACTAGCGGAAAAGCAGTTCTTC

length: 15
size: few
V: TRBV4-3
J: TRBJ2-4
D: TRBD2
CDR3: CASSSQGLATNIQYF
DNA: TGCGCCAGCAGCTCTCAGGGACTAGCGACTAACATTCAGTACTTC

length: 13
size: many
V: TRBV9
J: TRBJ2-7
D: TRBD2
CDR3: CAGAGATLYEQYF
DNA: TGTGCCGGGGCGGGAGCGACCCTTTACGAGCAGTACTTC

length: 18
size: many
V: TRBV2
J: TRBJ2-1
D: TRBD2
CDR3: CASSLNRLLAGGGDEQFF
DNA: TGTGCCAGCAGTCTTAACCGATTACTAGCGGGAGGGGGAGATGAGCAGTTCTTC

length: 12
size: few
V: TRBV5-1
J: TRBJ2-3
D: TRBD1
CDR3: CASSLTGQGFHF
DNA: TGCGCCAGCAGCTTGACGGGACAGGGCTTTCATTTT

length: 13
size: many
V: TRBV19
J: TRBJ2-1
D: TRBD2
CDR3: CASSGRTYNEQFF
DNA: TGTGCCAGTAGCGGGAGGACCTACAATGAGCAGTTCTTC

length: 13
size: -
V: TRBV3-1
J: TRBJ1-1
D: TRBD1
CDR3: CASSHGTGSEAFF
DNA: TGTGCCAGCAGCCACGGGACAGGCTCTGAAGCTTTCTTT

length: 16
size: many
V: TRBV9
J: TRBJ1-1
D: -
CDR3: CASSGRGGGQNTEAFF
DNA: TGTGCCAGCAGCGGACGGGGGGGAGGACAAAACACTGAAGCTTTCTTT

length: 15
size: many
V: TRBV20-1
J: TRBJ2-2
D: TRBD2
CDR3: CSAKTSGMDDGELFF
DNA: TGCAGTGCTAAGACTAGCGGGATGGATGACGGGGAGCTGTTTTTT

length: 12
size: many
V: TRBV20-1
J: TRBJ1-3
D: -
CDR3: CSARRGGNTIYF
DNA: TGCAGTGCTAGACGAGGTGGAAACACCATATATTTT

length: 12
size: many
V: TRBV15
J: TRBJ1-5
D: -
CDR3: CATSRDDEPQHF
DNA: TGTGCCACCAGCAGAGATGATGAGCCCCAGCATTTT

length: 15
size: many
V: TRBV20-1
J: TRBJ2-3
D: TRBD1
CDR3: CSAGATGGGTDTQYF
DNA: TGCAGTGCCGGGGCTACAGGGGGCGGTACAGATACGCAGTATTTT

length: 14
size: many
V: TRBV24-1
J: TRBJ2-1
D: TRBD1
CDR3: CATRRDRAGDEQFF
DNA: TGTGCCACCAGGCGGGACAGGGCGGGAGATGAGCAGTTCTTC

length: 12
size: many
V: TRBV12-3/TRBV12-4
J: TRBJ2-1
D: -
CDR3: CASREGVDEQFF
DNA: TGTGCCAGCAGGGAGGGAGTTGATGAGCAGTTCTTC

length: 12
size: many
V: TRBV12-3/TRBV12-4
J: TRBJ2-3
D: -
CDR3: CASSSSLNTQYF
DNA: TGTGCCAGCAGTTCCTCACTAAATACGCAGTATTTT